The rows below give T cell receptor beta chains drawn from one sample of a study of T cell responses to AZD1222 COVID-19 vaccine. Libraries were prepared by immunoSEQ multiplex PCR; TCRdb keeps only in-frame clonotypes and omits some of them. This sample carries roughly 77,000 clones, 90% to 95% of them seen once, and the ten largest clones take around 5.3%. Sample: peripheral blood, taken on day 0 of AZD1222 vaccination. The receptors stem from an adult in good health. Both conserved end residues are part of each CDR3.

CDR3 length	J gene	V gene	CDR3 protein
15	TRBJ2-1	TRBV18	CASSPSSGLYNEQFF
17	TRBJ2-7	TRBV4-1	CASSQVTGTGSSYEQYF
14	TRBJ2-1	TRBV7-2	CASSLTGGLDEQFF
13	TRBJ1-1	TRBV5-5	CASSSSERGGAFF
17	TRBJ2-3	TRBV4-3	CASSQNWREVGTDTQYF
13	TRBJ2-7	TRBV6-5	CASSYTRGSEQYF
15	TRBJ1-6	TRBV6-5	CASTGDSIRGDPLHF
14	TRBJ1-5	TRBV19	CASSIVGGDQPQHF
17	TRBJ1-6	TRBV19	CASSIGVGSSYNSPLHF
13	TRBJ2-7	TRBV12-3/TRBV12-4	CASSFGVTYEQYF
17	TRBJ1-4	TRBV19	CASSRRDRGGISEKLFF
15	TRBJ2-7	TRBV3-1/TRBV3-2	CASSQPGTSHYEQYF
15	TRBJ2-5	TRBV3-1/TRBV3-2	CASSQRSGGSETQYF
13	TRBJ2-5	TRBV11-2	CASSQGYPETQYF
14	TRBJ1-5	TRBV28	CASIRQGSNQPQHF
15	TRBJ2-2	TRBV11-3	CASSLTGTSSGELFF
16	TRBJ1-5	TRBV10-1	CASSESKGNGNQPQHF
13	TRBJ1-1	TRBV11-2	CASSLYSNTEAFF
12	TRBJ2-2	TRBV6-2/TRBV6-3	CASSYLPGELFF
13	TRBJ1-2	TRBV7-8	CASSSETGYGYTF
15	TRBJ2-7	TRBV9	CASSILGQGWNEQYF
16	TRBJ2-3	TRBV7-6	CASSSRGTGSTDTQYF
14	TRBJ2-2	TRBV7-3	CASSRTGGTGELFF
11	TRBJ1-5	TRBV12-3/TRBV12-4	CASSRTGPQHF